The sequence of this T cell receptor (beta chain) was determined in a study of OX40 agonist ivuxolimab in advanced cancers. Study summary: Clinicians treated patients with ivuxolimab, an agonistic anti-OX40 (CD134) antibody.

Libraries were prepared by immunoSEQ multiplex PCR; TCRdb keeps only in-frame clonotypes and omits some of them. The sample records some 48,000 clones, about 88% being singletons. Blood got drawn at baseline, again on cycle 4 day 1, and then on cycle 7 day 1. Trimming shortened V by 0 bases and J by 9 bases, and 7 bases separated the two germline ends. CDR3 length: 13 amino acids. Germline loops: CDR1 SGDLS, CDR2 YYNGEE. The chain uses TRBV9 and TRBJ1-6; D gene ambiguous. This clonotype was sampled from an adult with an advanced solid tumor such as melanoma, head and neck, liver or kidney cancer. The sequencing here drew on CD4+ or CD8+ T cells sorted from blood, taken in a trial of the OX40 agonist ivuxolimab. Written as DNA, the CDR3 is TGTGCCAGCAGCGTAGGTGTCGGTTCACCCCTCCACTTT. It translates to CASSVGVGSPLHF.